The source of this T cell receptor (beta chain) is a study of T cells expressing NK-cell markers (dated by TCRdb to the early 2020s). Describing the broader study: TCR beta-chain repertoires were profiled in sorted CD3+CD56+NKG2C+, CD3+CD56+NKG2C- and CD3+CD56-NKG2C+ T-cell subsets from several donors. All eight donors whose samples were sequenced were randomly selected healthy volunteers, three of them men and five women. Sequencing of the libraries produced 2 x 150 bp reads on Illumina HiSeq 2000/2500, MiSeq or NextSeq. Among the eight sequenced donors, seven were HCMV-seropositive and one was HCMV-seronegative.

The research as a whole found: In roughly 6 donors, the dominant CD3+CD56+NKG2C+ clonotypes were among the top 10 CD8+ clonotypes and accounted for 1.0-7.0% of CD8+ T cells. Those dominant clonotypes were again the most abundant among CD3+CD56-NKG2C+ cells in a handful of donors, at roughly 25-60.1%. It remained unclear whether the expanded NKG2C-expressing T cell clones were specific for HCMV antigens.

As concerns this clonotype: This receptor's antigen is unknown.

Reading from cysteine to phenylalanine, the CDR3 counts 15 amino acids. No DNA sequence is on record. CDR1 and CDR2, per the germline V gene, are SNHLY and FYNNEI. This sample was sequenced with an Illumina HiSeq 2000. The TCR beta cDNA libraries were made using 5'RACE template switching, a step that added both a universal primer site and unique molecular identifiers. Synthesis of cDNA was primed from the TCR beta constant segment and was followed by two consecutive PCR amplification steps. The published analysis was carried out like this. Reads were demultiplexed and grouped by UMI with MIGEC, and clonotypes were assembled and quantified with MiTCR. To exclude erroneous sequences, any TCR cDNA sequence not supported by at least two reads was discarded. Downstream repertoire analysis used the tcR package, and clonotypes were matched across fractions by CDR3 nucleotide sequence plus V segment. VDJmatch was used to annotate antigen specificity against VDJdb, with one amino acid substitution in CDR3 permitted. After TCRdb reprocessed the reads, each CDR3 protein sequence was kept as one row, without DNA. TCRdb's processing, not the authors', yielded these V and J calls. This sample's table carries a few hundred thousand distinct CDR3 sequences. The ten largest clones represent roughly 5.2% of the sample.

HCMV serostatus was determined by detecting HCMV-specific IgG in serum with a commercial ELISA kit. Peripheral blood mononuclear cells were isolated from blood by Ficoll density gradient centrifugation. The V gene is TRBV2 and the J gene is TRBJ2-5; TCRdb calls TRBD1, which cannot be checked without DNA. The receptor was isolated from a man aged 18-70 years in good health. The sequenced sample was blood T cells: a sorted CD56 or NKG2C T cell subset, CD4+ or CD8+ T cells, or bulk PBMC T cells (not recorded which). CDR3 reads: CASSKQGALGETQYF.